This T cell receptor beta chain was captured by sequencing in a study of blood T cell repertoires in COVID-19. Across the whole study: Some COVID-19 samples were acute and others convalescent; all came from the United States, Italy and Spain.

Libraries were prepared by immunoSEQ multiplex PCR; TCRdb keeps only in-frame clonotypes and omits some of them. The data show nearly 200,000 clones, with about 80% seen just once and around 7.5% held by the top ten. The specimen sequenced was PBMCs or T cells enriched from blood (not recorded which). This clonotype was obtained from a middle-aged man who had recovered from COVID-19.

The chain's CDR3 is CASSLAQGTYEQYF. The CDR3 DNA reads TGTGCCAGCAGCTTGGCACAGGGGACCTACGAGCAGTACTTC. The rearrangement links TRBV5-5 to TRBJ2-7, with 7 bases identical to TRBD1. The CDR3 length is 14 residues. Germline V gene sequence: CDR1 SGHKS, CDR2 YYEKEE (reference sequence). J lost 2 bases, V lost 0 bases, and 2 bases had no gene match.